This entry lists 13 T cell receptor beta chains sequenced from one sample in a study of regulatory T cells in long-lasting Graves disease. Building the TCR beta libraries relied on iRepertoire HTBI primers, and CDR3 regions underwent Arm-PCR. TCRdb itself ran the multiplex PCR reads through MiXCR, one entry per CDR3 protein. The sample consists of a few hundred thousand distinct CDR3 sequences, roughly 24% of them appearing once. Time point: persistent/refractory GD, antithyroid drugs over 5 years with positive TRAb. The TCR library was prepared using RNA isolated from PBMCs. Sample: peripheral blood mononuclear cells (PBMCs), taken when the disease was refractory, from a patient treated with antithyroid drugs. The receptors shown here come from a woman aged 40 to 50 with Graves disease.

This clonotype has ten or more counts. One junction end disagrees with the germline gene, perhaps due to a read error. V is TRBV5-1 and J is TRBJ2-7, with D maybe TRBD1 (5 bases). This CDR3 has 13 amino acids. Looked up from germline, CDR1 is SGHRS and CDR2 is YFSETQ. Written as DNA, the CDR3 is TGTGCCAGCAGCCGCCAGGGAACCTACGAGCAGTACTTC. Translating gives CASSRQGTYEQYF.

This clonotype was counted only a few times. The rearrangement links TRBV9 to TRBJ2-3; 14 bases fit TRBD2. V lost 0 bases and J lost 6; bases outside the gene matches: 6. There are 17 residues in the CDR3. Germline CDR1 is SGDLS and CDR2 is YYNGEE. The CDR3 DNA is TGTGCCAGCAGCGTAGCTACGGGACTAGCGGGAGCCGATACGCAGTATTTT. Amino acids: CASSVATGLAGADTQYF.

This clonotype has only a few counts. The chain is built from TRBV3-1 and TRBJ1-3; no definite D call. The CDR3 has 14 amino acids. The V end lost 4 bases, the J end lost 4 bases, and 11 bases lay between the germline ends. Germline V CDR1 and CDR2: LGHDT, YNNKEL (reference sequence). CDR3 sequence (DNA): TGTGCCAGCAGCCCCTGGGCGGAAGGAAACACCATATATTTT. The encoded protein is CASSPWAEGNTIYF. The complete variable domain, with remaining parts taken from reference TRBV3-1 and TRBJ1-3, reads DTAVSQTPKYLVTQMGNDKSIKCEQNLGHDTMYWYKQDSKKFLKIMFSYNNKELIINETVPNRFSPKSPDKAHLNLHINSLELGDSAVYFCASSPWAEGNTIYFGEGSWLTVV.

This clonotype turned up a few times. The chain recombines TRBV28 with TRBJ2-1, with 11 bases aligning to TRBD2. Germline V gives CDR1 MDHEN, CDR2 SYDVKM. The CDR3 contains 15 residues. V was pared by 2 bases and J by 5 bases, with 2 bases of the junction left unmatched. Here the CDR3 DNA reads TGTGCCAGCAGTTTAGGGACTAGCGGTAACAATGAGCAGTTCTTC. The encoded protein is CASSLGTSGNNEQFF.

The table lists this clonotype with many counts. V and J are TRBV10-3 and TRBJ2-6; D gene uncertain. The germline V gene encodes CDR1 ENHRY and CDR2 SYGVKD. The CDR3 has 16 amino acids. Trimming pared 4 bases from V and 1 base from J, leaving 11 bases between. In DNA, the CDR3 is TGTGCCATCAGTGGGAGTTCTAGATCTGGGGCCAACGTCCTGACTTTC. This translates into CAISGSSRSGANVLTF.

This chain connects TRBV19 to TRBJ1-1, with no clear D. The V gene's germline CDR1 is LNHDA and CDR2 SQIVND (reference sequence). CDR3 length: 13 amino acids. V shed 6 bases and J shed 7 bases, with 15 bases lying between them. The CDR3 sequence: CASSSAGRREAFF. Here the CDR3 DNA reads TGTGCCAGTAGCTCAGCCGGACGGCGTGAAGCTTTCTTT.

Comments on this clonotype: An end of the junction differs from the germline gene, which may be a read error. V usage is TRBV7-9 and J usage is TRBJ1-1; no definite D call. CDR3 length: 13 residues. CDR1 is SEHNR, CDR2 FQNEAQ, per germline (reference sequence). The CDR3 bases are TGTGCCAGCAGCTCAAAACTAAACATTGAAGCTTTCTTT. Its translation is CASSSKLNIEAFF. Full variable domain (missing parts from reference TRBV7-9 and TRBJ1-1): DTGVSQNPRHKITKRGQNVTFRCDPISEHNRLYWYRQTLGQGPEFLTYFQNEAQLEKSRLLSDRFSAERPKGSFSTLEIQRTEQGDSAMYLCASSSKLNIEAFFGQGTRLTVV.

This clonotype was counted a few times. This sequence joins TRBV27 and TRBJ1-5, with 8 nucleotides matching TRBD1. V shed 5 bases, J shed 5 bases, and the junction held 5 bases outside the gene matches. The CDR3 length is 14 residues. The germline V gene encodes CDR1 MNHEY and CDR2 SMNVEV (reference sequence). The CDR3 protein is CASSPDRAYQPQHF. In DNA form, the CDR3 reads TGTGCCAGCAGTCCGGACAGGGCTTATCAGCCCCAGCATTTT.

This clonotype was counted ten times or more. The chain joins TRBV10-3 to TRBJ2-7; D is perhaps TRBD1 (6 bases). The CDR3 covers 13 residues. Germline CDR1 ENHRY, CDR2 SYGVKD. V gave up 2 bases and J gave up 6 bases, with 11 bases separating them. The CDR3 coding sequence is TGTGCCATCAGTGAGGGACAGCTAAGCGAGCAGTACTTC. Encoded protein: CAISEGQLSEQYF.

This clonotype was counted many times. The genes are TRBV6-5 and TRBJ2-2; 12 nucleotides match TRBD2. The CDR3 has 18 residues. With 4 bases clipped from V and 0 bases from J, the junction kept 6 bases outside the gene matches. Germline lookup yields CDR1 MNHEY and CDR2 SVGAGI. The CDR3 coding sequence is TGTGCCAGCAGTTCCAGACTAGCGGGAGACCCGAACACCGGGGAGCTGTTTTTT. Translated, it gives CASSSRLAGDPNTGELFF.

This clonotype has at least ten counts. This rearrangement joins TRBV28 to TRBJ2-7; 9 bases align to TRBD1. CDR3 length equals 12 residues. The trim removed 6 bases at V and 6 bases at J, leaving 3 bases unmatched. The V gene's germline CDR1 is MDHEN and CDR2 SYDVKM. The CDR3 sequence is CASSRTGAEQYF. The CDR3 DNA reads TGTGCCAGCAGCAGGACAGGGGCCGAGCAGTACTTC.

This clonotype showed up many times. CDR3 nucleotide sequence: TGTGCCAGCAGCTTAAGATTTATTGGTCCGCGACGGGACACTTGGAACACTGAAGCTTTCTTT. Protein product: CASSLRFIGPRRDTWNTEAFF. The V gene is TRBV11-2, the J gene TRBJ1-1; perhaps TRBD1 as D (6 bases). Germline CDR1 SGHAT, CDR2 FQNNGV. The ends were cut back, 2 bases at V and 1 base at J, with 29 bases in the middle. The CDR3 contains 21 residues.

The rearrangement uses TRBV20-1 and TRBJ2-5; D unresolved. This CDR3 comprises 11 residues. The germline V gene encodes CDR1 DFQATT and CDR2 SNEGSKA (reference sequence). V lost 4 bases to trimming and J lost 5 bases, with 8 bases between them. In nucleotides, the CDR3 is TGCAGTGCTAACGAACGGGAGACCCAGTACTTC. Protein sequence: CSANERETQYF.